Shown below are 19 T cell receptor beta chains from a single sample sequenced in a study of identical twins listed by TCRdb under 2016. The protocol used for the library was 5' RACE. TCRdb lists the instrument as Illumina HiSeq 2000. TCRdb trimmed public reads at Q25 via fastp, called clones via MiXCR and kept in-frame beta chains. Rows are unified per CDR3 protein, each entry keeping the most common DNA and genes. The sample has roughly 770,000 distinct CDR3 sequences on record, 15% to 20% of them singletons. The leading ten clones occupy around 13% of the sample. This same sample was also part of a study on T cells expressing NK-cell markers.

The sample taken for sequencing was PBMCs. These receptors were taken from a woman in her late teens or twenties in good health.

The CDR3 loop reads CASGLGSGSYEQYF. CDR3 DNA sequence: TGTGCTAGTGGTTTGGGCTCAGGATCTTACGAGCAGTACTTC. The chain is built from TRBV12-5 and TRBJ2-7; D gene ambiguous. The germline V gene has CDR1 LGHNT and CDR2 FRNRAP. Trimming shortened V by 1 base and J by 4 bases, and 11 bases separated the two germline ends. The CDR3 is 14 amino acids. The variable domain in full, with the rest retrieved from reference TRBV12-5 and TRBJ2-7, is DARVTQTPRHKVTEMGQEVTMRCQPILGHNTVFWYRQTMMQGLELLAYFRNRAPLDDSGMPKDRFSAEMPDATLATLKIQPSEPRDSAVYFCASGLGSGSYEQYFGPGTRLTVT.

The chain links TRBV6-5 to TRBJ2-1, with TRBD2 matching over 8 bases. Germline V gene lookup returns CDR1 MNHEY and CDR2 SVGAGI. This CDR3 spans 15 amino acids. V was pared by 2 bases and J by 8 bases, with 8 bases of the junction left unmatched. This CDR3 is CASSYMGGRWDEQFF. Written as DNA, the CDR3 is TGTGCCAGCAGTTACATGGGCGGGAGGTGGGATGAGCAGTTCTTC.

The chain is built from TRBV12-3 or TRBV12-4 and TRBJ1-1; TRBD1 matches 9 bases. The CDR3 loop spans 15 amino acids. J gave up 7 bases and V 4 bases, and 10 bases lay outside the gene matches. As DNA, the CDR3 is TGTGCCAGCAGTTACCCGGGACAGGGATACTATGAAGCTTTCTTT. Translation: CASSYPGQGYYEAFF.

This clonotype was observed a handful of times. This chain joins TRBV7-8 and TRBJ2-5, with D unclear. Trimming took 1 base from V and 4 from J, leaving 7 bases between them. Germline CDR1 is SGHVS and CDR2 is FQNEAQ. The CDR3 runs 13 residues. The CDR3 loop is CASSLVERETQYF. CDR3 bases: TGTGCCAGCAGCTTAGTGGAGCGAGAGACCCAGTACTTC.

This clonotype was picked up a small number of times. The CDR3 is CASSLALRWRLDQETQYF. CDR3 in DNA: TGTGCCAGCAGCTTAGCGCTTAGGTGGAGGTTGGACCAAGAGACCCAGTACTTC. V is TRBV11-1 and J is TRBJ2-5; D is possibly TRBD2 (5 bases). This CDR3 has 18 amino acids. The germline V gene has CDR1 SGHAT and CDR2 FQDESV (reference sequence). V lost 0 bases and J lost 0, with 17 bases in between.

The V gene is TRBV10-3, the J gene TRBJ2-1, with TRBD2 identical over 10 bases. The junction had 7 bases not matched to a gene; V was cut back by 6 bases and J by 8 bases. The CDR3 is 14 residues long. Germline assignment: CDR1 ENHRY and CDR2 SYGVKD. The CDR3 DNA sequence: TGTGCCATCAGCCAGCGGGGGGGCACCGATGAGCAGTTCTTC. This translates into CAISQRGGTDEQFF.

This clonotype was recorded a few times. This rearrangement joins TRBV20-1 to TRBJ2-5; tentative D call: TRBD1 (6 bases). The CDR3 is made up of 15 amino acids. Germline loops: CDR1 DFQATT, CDR2 SNEGSKA (reference sequence). V was clipped by 1 base and J by 0 bases, with 12 bases between them. CDR3 DNA sequence: TGCAGTGCTAGAGGCGCCAGGGGATACCAAGAGACCCAGTACTTC. Protein product: CSARGARGYQETQYF.

The V call is TRBV25-1, the J call TRBJ2-5, with D possibly being TRBD1 (5 bases). There are 17 residues in the CDR3. Germline V gives CDR1 MGHDK, CDR2 SYGVNS. Between the trimmed V and J ends, which lost 3 bases and 2 bases, there was a span of 19 bases. This CDR3 reads CASSEVQVVGWQETQYF. DNA for the CDR3: TGTGCCAGCAGTGAGGTACAGGTGGTTGGTTGGCAAGAGACCCAGTACTTC.

In this sample, this clonotype turned up a few times. The chain carries TRBV29-1 and TRBJ2-2; no firm D call. Trimming removed 4 bases from V and 4 bases from J, with 10 bases in between. Germline CDR1 is SQVTM and CDR2 is ANQGSEA. This CDR3 is 13 amino acids long. As DNA, the CDR3 is TGCAGCGTTGTATTACCAGCCACCGGGGAGCTGTTTTTT. As protein: CSVVLPATGELFF.

This clonotype was seen more than once but under ten times. The chain carries TRBV10-3 and TRBJ2-6, with TRBD1 identical over 10 bases. V shed 7 bases and J 0 bases; nucleotides not matched to a gene: 6. CDR3 length equals 17 residues. Germline CDR1 reads ENHRY; CDR2 reads SYGVKD. CDR3 in amino acids: CAIMAGQGISGANVLTF. CDR3 DNA: TGTGCCATCATGGCGGGACAGGGGATCTCTGGGGCCAACGTCCTGACTTTC.

The CDR3 coding sequence is TGTGCCAGCAGTTACTCAGACACACCGAACACCGGGGAGCTGTTTTTT. The encoded protein is CASSYSDTPNTGELFF. The V and J genes are TRBV6-5 and TRBJ2-2; D is ambiguous. The CDR3 totals 16 residues. With 0 bases removed from V and 0 bases from J, the gap between germline ends came to 8 bases. Germline assignment: CDR1 MNHEY and CDR2 SVGAGI.

The V call is TRBV19, the J call TRBJ1-2; no clear D. Germline loops: CDR1 LNHDA, CDR2 SQIVND (reference sequence). The V and J ends lost 3 bases and 7 bases respectively, with 9 bases between them. This CDR3 spans 12 amino acids. The CDR3 DNA reads as TGTGCCAGTAGTATCACCTGGGCTGGCTACACCTTC. Its translation: CASSITWAGYTF.

The chain links TRBV18 to TRBJ2-7, with a possible D match to TRBD2 (7 bases). CDR1 is KGHSH, CDR2 LQKENI, per germline. CDR3 length: 14 amino acids. Trimming removed 7 bases from V and 5 bases from J, with 18 bases in between. CDR3 sequence (DNA): TGTGCCAGCTTACGGCAGGGAGGGGGTAACGAGCAGTACTTC. Protein sequence: CASLRQGGGNEQYF.

In this sample, this clonotype turned up a few times. The CDR3 is CASSLDPAGARGTDTQYF. The CDR3 coding sequence is TGTGCCAGCAGCTTAGATCCTGCGGGGGCGCGGGGCACAGATACGCAGTATTTT. The chain couples TRBV11-2 to TRBJ2-3; a weak D match, TRBD2 (7 bases). V shed 0 bases and J shed 1 base, with 17 bases lying between them. Germline V CDR1 and CDR2: SGHAT, FQNNGV. The CDR3 covers 18 residues.

This clonotype came up a few times. The CDR3 sequence is CSAGPSGDNEQFF. For the CDR3, the DNA is TGCAGTGCTGGTCCCAGCGGGGACAATGAGCAGTTCTTC. The chain joins TRBV20-1 to TRBJ2-1, with 7 nucleotides matching TRBD2. The germline V gene encodes CDR1 DFQATT and CDR2 SNEGSKA (reference sequence). V trimming: 5 bases; J trimming: 5 bases; junction bases outside the gene matches: 6. The length of the CDR3 is 13 residues.

The rearrangement uses TRBV2 and TRBJ2-5, with D perhaps TRBD2 (6 bases). The germline V gene encodes CDR1 SNHLY and CDR2 FYNNEI. There are 14 residues in the CDR3. With 5 bases removed from V and 0 bases from J, the gap between germline ends came to 10 bases. CDR3 in DNA: TGTGCCAGCAGTCGTCTAGCGTACCAAGAGACCCAGTACTTC. Translating it yields CASSRLAYQETQYF.

This clonotype came up a few times. This chain links TRBV5-5 with TRBJ2-1, with D tentatively TRBD1 (5 bases). The CDR3 extends over 14 amino acids. Germline-derived CDR1 and CDR2 are SGHKS and YYEKEE (reference sequence). V lost 4 bases to trimming and J lost 6 bases, with 14 bases between them. The CDR3 DNA is TGTGCCAGCAGCGCGGATCAGGGATTCAATGAGCAGTTCTTC. Translating it yields CASSADQGFNEQFF.

This clonotype was seen at least ten times. This rearrangement joins TRBV7-2 to TRBJ2-3; the D is unclear. The CDR3 length is 12 residues. CDR1 SGHTA and CDR2 FQGNSA come from the germline V gene. The germline V and J ends were trimmed by 4 bases and 8 bases, with 10 bases remaining between them. CDR3 region: CASSSRAGTQYF. CDR3 DNA: TGTGCCAGCAGCTCAAGGGCTGGTACGCAGTATTTT.

A few counts support this clonotype. The chain is built from TRBV19 and TRBJ2-7; D gene ambiguous. The CDR3 contains 16 residues. The V gene's germline CDR1 is LNHDA and CDR2 SQIVND (reference sequence). Trimming cost V 5 bases and J 1 base, with 18 bases left between them. The CDR3 region is CASSPVGRKSSYEQYF. The CDR3, as DNA: TGTGCCAGTAGTCCCGTAGGCCGTAAATCTTCCTACGAGCAGTACTTC. The entire variable domain, with the rest obtained from reference TRBV19 and TRBJ2-7, is as follows: DGGITQSPKYLFRKEGQNVTLSCEQNLNHDAMYWYRQDPGQGLRLIYYSQIVNDFQKGDIAEGYSVSREKKESFPLTVTSAQKNPTAFYLCASSPVGRKSSYEQYFGPGTRLTVT.